This T cell receptor (beta chain) was captured by sequencing in a study of regulatory T cells in long-lasting Graves disease. CDR3-region Arm-PCR and iRepertoire HTBI primers produced the TCR beta libraries. TCRdb passed the multiplex PCR reads through MiXCR, listing each CDR3 protein once. Of 300,000 to 400,000 distinct CDR3 sequences in the sample, around a sixth were seen once. This clonotype was observed at least ten times. Its antigen is currently unknown. Trimming shortened V by 5 bases and J by 1 base, and 12 bases separated the two germline ends. The germline V gene has CDR1 DFQATT and CDR2 SNEGSKA (reference sequence). The CDR3 runs 13 residues. Study-level findings and limits: The analysis examined peripheral blood only and excluded thyroid tissue.

As for time point: newly diagnosed GD, antithyroid drugs for less than 3 months. Isolated PBMC RNA provided the starting material for the TCR library. The chain has TRBV20-1 and TRBJ2-7, with D uncertain. Sequences were derived from peripheral blood mononuclear cells (PBMCs), sampled at new diagnosis, from a patient treated with antithyroid drugs. This TCR was sampled from a female donor with Graves disease. The CDR3: CSAPRPSSYEQYF. CDR3 DNA: TGCAGTGCTCCTCGCCCATCGTCCTACGAGCAGTACTTC.